The present T cell receptor (beta chain) was sequenced within a study of blood T cell repertoires in COVID-19. Study information: Samples representing acute and convalescent COVID-19 were sourced from the United States, Italy and Spain. The analysed material was cDNA or gDNA that came from T cells, B-cell-depleted T cells, or PBMCs.

V gave up 1 base and J gave up 2 bases, with 19 bases separating them. This CDR3 comprises 18 residues. Germline values: CDR1 KGHSH, CDR2 LQKENI. In the original workflow: Quantification of nucleated cells was approximated via reference gene primer amplification. Measured with immunoSEQ multiplex PCR; TCRdb has only the in-frame clones, and not every one. Clonal size and the V and J genes are those of that table, whereas D and trimming came from the DNA. This sample yields 250,000 to 350,000 clones, of which 89% are seen a single time; 0.85% to 1% belongs to the top ten. Sequencing input: peripheral blood. This receptor was taken from a woman in her 40s who had recovered from COVID-19. V is TRBV18 and J is TRBJ2-3; TRBD1 is a possible D gene (8 bases). CDR3 DNA: TGTGCCAGCTCACCACTTGGGAGGGGACAGGAATACACAGATACGCAGTATTTT. Translation gives CASSPLGRGQEYTDTQYF.